Each of the 18 T cell receptor beta chains below was sequenced from the same sample in a study of T cell responses to AZD1222 COVID-19 vaccine. Produced via immunoSEQ multiplex PCR; TCRdb's table is partial and in-frame only. The sample has fewer than 150,000 clones; more than 85% are singletons. The sequenced sample was peripheral blood, obtained on day 0 of AZD1222 vaccination. The receptors shown here come from an adult in good health.

The chain is built from TRBV11-2 and TRBJ1-5; unclear D gene. Deletions cut 5 bases from V and 3 bases from J, with 14 bases between. CDR3 size: 15 residues. The germline V gene encodes CDR1 SGHAT and CDR2 FQNNGV. The CDR3 sequence is CASSAGGLVNQPQHF. The CDR3 coding sequence is TGTGCCAGCAGCGCCGGCGGACTGGTCAATCAGCCCCAGCATTTT.

The CDR3 sequence is CASLQGELQGNGYGYTF. CDR3 nucleotides: TGTGCCAGCCTCCAAGGCGAGTTACAGGGGAACGGCTATGGCTACACCTTC. This chain joins TRBV11-3 and TRBJ1-2, with TRBD1 identical over 7 bases. Germline values: CDR1 SGHNT, CDR2 YENEEA. This CDR3 comprises 17 residues. V dropped 8 bases and J dropped 4; count of bases not matched to a gene: 19.

In its sample, this clone was seen once. The chain employs TRBV29-1 and TRBJ1-2; D is perhaps TRBD1 (6 bases). Germline V gene sequence: CDR1 SQVTM, CDR2 ANQGSEA. Trimming removed 6 bases at V and 4 bases at J, with 15 bases between. This CDR3 region has 13 residues. CDR3 nucleotide sequence: TGCAGCGTGGGACACCAAAGAGGCTATGGCTACACCTTC. It yields the protein CSVGHQRGYGYTF. The complete variable domain, with remaining parts taken from reference TRBV29-1 and TRBJ1-2, reads SAVISQKPSRDICQRGTSLTIQCQVDSQVTMMFWYRQQPGQSLTLIATANQGSEATYESGFVIDKFPISRPNLTFSTLTVSNMSPEDSSIYLCSVGHQRGYGYTFGSGTRLTVV.

The chain links TRBV15 to TRBJ2-7; unclear D gene. The CDR3 is 12 residues long. Germline CDR1 reads LNHNV; CDR2 reads YYDKDF (reference sequence). V gave up 4 bases and J gave up 6 bases, with 10 bases separating them. The CDR3 is CATSTWMGEQYF. The CDR3 nucleotides are TGTGCCACCAGCACATGGATGGGCGAGCAGTACTTC.

The chain uses TRBV9 and TRBJ2-2; no definite D call. CDR1 and CDR2 from the germline V gene are SGDLS and YYNGEE. V lost 3 bases and J 0 bases, leaving 3 bases between the germline ends. The length of the CDR3 is 13 residues. For the CDR3, the DNA is TGTGCCAGCAGCGCTGCGAACACCGGGGAGCTGTTTTTT. This sequence encodes CASSAANTGELFF.

The CDR3 here is CASSLLLASYGYTF. CDR3 nucleotide sequence: TGTGCCAGCAGCTTATTGTTGGCGTCCTATGGCTACACCTTC. The chain is built from TRBV7-2 and TRBJ1-2; D is ambiguous. Germline CDR1 reads SGHTA; CDR2 reads FQGNSA. The CDR3 is 14 residues long. Trimming took off 2 bases at V and 4 bases at J, with 11 bases between the two ends.

The chain has TRBV19 and TRBJ1-3; D is ambiguous. V lost 7 bases, J lost 0 bases, and 16 bases lay in between. This CDR3 contains 16 residues. CDR1 is LNHDA and CDR2 is SQIVND in the germline V gene (reference sequence). CDR3 sequence reads: CASIMGRSASGNTIYF. CDR3 DNA sequence: TGTGCCAGTATCATGGGTCGCAGCGCCTCTGGAAACACCATATATTTT.

The J gene is TRBJ1-2, the V gene TRBV6-5; D uncertain. Germline V gene sequence: CDR1 MNHEY, CDR2 SVGAGI. V shed 5 bases and J shed 3 bases, with 16 bases lying between them. The CDR3 covers 15 residues. As DNA, the CDR3 is TGTGCCAGCAGTCACCAACCTCACGAGGACTATGGCTACACCTTC. It yields the protein CASSHQPHEDYGYTF.

This chain uses TRBV7-2 with TRBJ2-1, with 7 bases that match TRBD1. CDR3 length equals 15 residues. V shed 1 base and J 4 bases; nucleotides not matched to a gene: 4. Germline V CDR1 and CDR2: SGHTA, FQGNSA. CDR3 in amino acids: CASSLGPGQYNEQFF. Here the CDR3 DNA reads TGTGCCAGCAGCTTAGGACCGGGACAGTACAATGAGCAGTTCTTC. The full variable domain, completed using reference TRBV7-2 and TRBJ2-1, is GAGVSQSPSNKVTEKGKDVELRCDPISGHTALYWYRQSLGQGLEFLIYFQGNSAPDKSGLPSDRFSAERTGGSVSTLTIQRTQQEDSAVYLCASSLGPGQYNEQFFGPGTRLTVL.

This sequence joins TRBV7-9 and TRBJ1-1; D is uncertain. Germline values: CDR1 SEHNR, CDR2 FQNEAQ (reference sequence). V lost 1 base and J lost 3, with 9 bases in between. CDR3 size: 14 residues. CDR3 region: CASSLEGSYTEAFF. Here the CDR3 DNA reads TGTGCCAGCAGCTTAGAGGGCTCCTACACTGAAGCTTTCTTT.

This chain uses TRBV10-1 with TRBJ2-3, with a possible D match to TRBD2 (6 bases). Between the trimmed V and J ends, which lost 7 bases and 6 bases, there was a span of 11 bases. CDR3 length: 12 residues. From germline, CDR1 is WNHNN and CDR2 SYGVQD (reference sequence). The CDR3 DNA reads as TGCGCCAGCAAGGGAAGCGGGGATACGCAGTATTTT. Amino acids: CASKGSGDTQYF.

This sequence joins TRBV19 and TRBJ2-5; 9 bases are a match to TRBD2. From germline, CDR1 is LNHDA and CDR2 SQIVND (reference sequence). The CDR3 is 15 residues long. The V and J ends lost 5 bases and 4 bases, in that order; junction bases with no gene match: 8. CDR3 amino acids: CASSPTGTSRETQYF. In nucleotides, the CDR3 is TGTGCCAGTAGTCCAACCGGGACTAGCAGAGAGACCCAGTACTTC.

The chain joins TRBV6-2 or TRBV6-3 to TRBJ1-1; D is undetermined. V lost 2 bases and J 5 bases, leaving 9 bases between the germline ends. The germline gives CDR1 MNHEY, CDR2 SVGEGT. The CDR3 contains 13 residues. The CDR3 nucleotides read TGTGCCAGCAGTTACCCAAGTTTGACTGAAGCTTTCTTT. Translated, it gives CASSYPSLTEAFF.

V gene TRBV7-9 combines with J gene TRBJ2-7; D perhaps matches TRBD1 (5 bases). Trimming took off 2 bases at V and 5 bases at J, with 16 bases between the two ends. The CDR3 spans 15 residues. Germline V gene data show CDR1 as SEHNR and CDR2 as FQNEAQ (reference sequence). CDR3 residues: CASSLIGVGIHEQYF. CDR3 coding DNA: TGTGCCAGCAGCTTAATAGGGGTCGGTATCCACGAGCAGTACTTC. Together with reference TRBV7-9 and TRBJ2-7, the CDR3 gives the full variable domain: DTGVSQNPRHKITKRGQNVTFRCDPISEHNRLYWYRQTLGQGPEFLTYFQNEAQLEKSRLLSDRFSAERPKGSFSTLEIQRTEQGDSAMYLCASSLIGVGIHEQYFGPGTRLTVT.

This clone was found once. J is TRBJ1-5 and V is TRBV7-8; TRBD1 matches at 7 bases. CDR1 is SGHVS and CDR2 is FQNEAQ in the germline V gene. V was clipped by 5 bases and J by 3 bases; unmatched bases: 4. The CDR3 has 14 residues. The CDR3 spells CASSHRGANQPQHF. CDR3 nucleotide sequence: TGTGCCAGCAGCCACAGGGGCGCCAATCAGCCCCAGCATTTT.

The rearrangement uses TRBV25-1 and TRBJ1-2; D gene ambiguous. Trimming cost V 3 bases and J 2 bases, with 16 bases left between them. Germline CDR1 is MGHDK and CDR2 is SYGVNS. The CDR3 totals 16 residues. CDR3: CASSDRRQGPNYGYTF. As DNA, the CDR3 is TGTGCCAGCAGTGACCGCCGACAAGGCCCCAACTATGGCTACACCTTC.

This chain connects TRBV4-2 to TRBJ2-1; maybe TRBD2 (5 bases). This CDR3 comprises 12 residues. CDR1 and CDR2 (germline): LGHNA, YNFKEQ. Trimming took 3 bases from V and 10 from J, leaving 10 bases between them. The chain's CDR3 is CASSHPTGEQFF. The CDR3, as DNA: TGTGCCAGCAGCCACCCCACGGGGGAGCAGTTCTTC.

This rearrangement joins TRBV7-8 to TRBJ1-1; D may be TRBD1 (6 bases). CDR3 length equals 16 residues. Trimming removed 3 bases at V and 0 bases at J, with 14 bases between. The germline CDR1 and CDR2 sequences are SGHVS and FQNEAQ. CDR3 amino acids: CASSFTGSPMNTEAFF. The CDR3 region has the DNA TGTGCCAGCAGCTTTACAGGGTCCCCAATGAACACTGAAGCTTTCTTT.